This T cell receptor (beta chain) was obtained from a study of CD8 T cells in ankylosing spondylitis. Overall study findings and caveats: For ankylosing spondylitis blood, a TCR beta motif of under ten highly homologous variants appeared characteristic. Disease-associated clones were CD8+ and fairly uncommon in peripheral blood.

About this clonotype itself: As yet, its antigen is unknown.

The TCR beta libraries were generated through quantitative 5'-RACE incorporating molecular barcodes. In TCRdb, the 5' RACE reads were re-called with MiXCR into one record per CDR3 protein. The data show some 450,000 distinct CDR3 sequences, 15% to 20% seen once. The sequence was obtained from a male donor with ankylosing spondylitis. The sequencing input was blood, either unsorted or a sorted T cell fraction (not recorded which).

The DNA of the CDR3 is TGTGCCAGCAGCTTAGCGTACAATGAAAAACTGTTTTTT. It encodes CASSLAYNEKLFF. The chain joins TRBV7-9 to TRBJ1-4, with no clear D. Trimming left V 0 bases short and J 5 bases short, with 4 bases between. The CDR3 consists of 13 residues. Germline V lookup: CDR1 SEHNR, CDR2 FQNEAQ (reference sequence).